This record looks at one T cell receptor beta chain sequence and its context. Its antigen is not known. The data were taken from a study of T cell responses to AZD1222 COVID-19 vaccine. Study-wide results and caveats: Females made up more of the donors, who were largely white British, and clonal diversity may have come out too low.

From germline, CDR1 is SGHAT and CDR2 FQNNGV. With 0 bases removed from V and 2 bases from J, the gap between germline ends came to 5 bases. The CDR3 loop spans 13 amino acids. Method: immunoSEQ multiplex PCR; TCRdb's copy keeps in-frame clones and lacks some. The profile shows about 120,000 clones, about 90% of them singletons. The source material was peripheral blood, sampled on day 0 of AZD1222 vaccination. The origin of this receptor is an adult in good health. This rearrangement joins TRBV11-2 to TRBJ2-7; possibly TRBD1 or TRBD2 for D (5 bases each). The CDR3 sequence: CASSLEGAYEQYF. The CDR3 bases are TGTGCCAGCAGCTTAGAGGGGGCCTACGAGCAGTACTTC.